This entry lists 6 T cell receptor beta chains sequenced from one sample in a study of blood T cells in healthy people across ages. A sample-barcoded 5' primer and a J-beta primer mix were used in a second PCR of roughly 7 to 11 cycles. MiXCR, run by TCRdb on the 5' RACE reads, gives a single entry per CDR3 protein. The sample lists around 1,500,000 distinct CDR3 sequences; roughly 40% were seen once. The sequenced sample consisted of blood. Receptors were obtained from a woman aged 18-29 years in good health.

This clonotype was counted many times. The genes are TRBV20-1 and TRBJ2-3; D possibly corresponds to TRBD2 (5 bases). The CDR3 is 11 amino acids. Trimming removed 7 bases from V and 5 bases from J, with 10 bases in between. The germline gives CDR1 DFQATT, CDR2 SNEGSKA (reference sequence). This CDR3 reads CSVRAGDTQYF. In DNA, the CDR3 is TGCAGTGTTCGGGCGGGAGATACGCAGTATTTT.

V and J are TRBV10-3 and TRBJ2-1, with TRBD1 matching 7 bases. V shed 6 bases and J 4 bases; nucleotides not matched to a gene: 9. The V gene's germline CDR1 is ENHRY and CDR2 SYGVKD. The CDR3 loop spans 15 amino acids. DNA of the CDR3: TGTGCCATCAGCGCCGTGGGACAGCTTTACAATGAGCAGTTCTTC. The encoded protein is CAISAVGQLYNEQFF.

The sample holds a few counts of this clonotype. V gene TRBV5-1 combines with J gene TRBJ2-7; D unresolved. V lost 0 bases and J lost 3, with 13 bases in between. This CDR3 has 15 residues. The germline V gene has CDR1 SGHRS and CDR2 YFSETQ. CDR3 region: CASSLGASQVYEQYF. The DNA for the CDR3 is TGCGCCAGCAGCTTGGGGGCTAGTCAAGTCTACGAGCAGTACTTC.

The J gene is TRBJ1-2, the V gene TRBV27; perhaps TRBD1 as D (5 bases). This CDR3 has 16 amino acids. Germline lookup yields CDR1 MNHEY and CDR2 SMNVEV (reference sequence). V lost 6 bases, J lost 5 bases, and 22 bases lay in between. CDR3 sequence reads: CASRPGVGVQPYGYTF. CDR3 nucleotide sequence: TGTGCCAGCAGGCCGGGGGTGGGGGTCCAACCTTATGGCTACACCTTC.

The chain recombines TRBV7-8 with TRBJ2-3; the match to TRBD2 covers 8 bases. This CDR3 spans 17 amino acids. J lost 3 bases, V lost 2 bases, and 10 bases had no gene match. The V gene's germline CDR1 is SGHVS and CDR2 FQNEAQ. The CDR3 DNA is TGTGCCAGCAGCTTAACGGCGGGGGGTTCAGTGACAGATACGCAGTATTTT. Protein product: CASSLTAGGSVTDTQYF.

The V and J genes are TRBV20-1 and TRBJ1-6, with TRBD1 as a possible D gene (6 bases). The CDR3 is made up of 16 amino acids. CDR1 and CDR2 (germline): DFQATT, SNEGSKA (reference sequence). V shed 0 bases and J shed 6 bases, with 15 bases lying between them. CDR3 DNA: TGCAGTGCTAGAGATCGGCAGGGGTGGAGTAATTCACCCCTCCACTTT. Translation gives CSARDRQGWSNSPLHF.